The 18 T cell receptor beta chains listed next were all sequenced from one sample in a study of T cell repertoires in cytomegalovirus infection. TCRdb called the reads again in MiXCR, with one record for every CDR3 protein. The sample lists 150,000 to 200,000 distinct CDR3 sequences; about a tenth were seen once. Input material: PBMCs. Source of these receptors: a human donor in good health (CMV status not recorded). Some clones in this sample may be carry-over from other donors' samples.

This clonotype was observed many times. This chain links TRBV28 with TRBJ1-5, with D hard to call. The CDR3 is made up of 17 amino acids. The V gene lost 7 bases and the J gene lost 1 base, with 20 bases spanning the gap. Germline V gene sequence: CDR1 MDHEN, CDR2 SYDVKM. CDR3 amino acids: CASKSGGEGLSNQPQHF. The CDR3 nucleotides read TGTGCCAGCAAGTCCGGCGGGGAAGGCCTAAGCAATCAGCCCCAGCATTTT.

V usage is TRBV4-1 and J usage is TRBJ1-2, with TRBD1 matching over 10 bases. The CDR3 consists of 17 residues. V trimming: 4 bases; J trimming: 1 base; junction bases outside the gene matches: 9. CDR1 MGHRA and CDR2 YSYEKL come from the germline V gene. The CDR3 nucleotides read TGCGCCAGCAGCCCGATCAGCGGACAGGGGGTTAACTATGGCTACACCTTC. Translated, it gives CASSPISGQGVNYGYTF.

The genes are TRBV28 and TRBJ1-1; D unclear. This CDR3 contains 15 residues. V was trimmed by 4 bases and J by 9 bases, leaving 21 bases between them. Germline assignment: CDR1 MDHEN and CDR2 SYDVKM. This chain's CDR3 is CASSSDGIGVAKAFF. CDR3 nucleotide sequence: TGTGCCAGCAGTTCGGACGGGATCGGGGTGGCGAAAGCTTTCTTT.

This clonotype appeared many times. V and J are TRBV7-2 and TRBJ2-1; a possible D gene is TRBD2 (5 bases). V was cut by 8 bases and J by 6 bases, with 23 bases left in between. The length of the CDR3 is 16 residues. Germline loops: CDR1 SGHTA, CDR2 FQGNSA. CDR3 sequence reads: CASSLGGASQPNEQFF. The CDR3 region has the DNA TGTGCCAGCTCGCTTGGAGGAGCTAGCCAACCCAATGAGCAGTTCTTC.

This clonotype has more than one count but fewer than ten. The J gene is TRBJ2-1, the V gene TRBV11-3, with 8 bases aligning to TRBD2. Losses at the gene ends were 1 base for V and 3 bases for J; bases not matched to a gene: 2. Per germline, CDR1 SGHNT and CDR2 YENEEA. This CDR3 has 15 amino acids. CDR3 amino acids: CASSLGLASYNEQFF. The CDR3 DNA follows: TGTGCCAGCAGCTTAGGACTAGCGAGCTACAATGAGCAGTTCTTC.

In its sample, this clonotype was seen many times. CDR3 residues: CASGAEFNEQYF. The DNA for the CDR3 is TGTGCCAGCGGAGCAGAATTCAACGAGCAGTACTTC. The chain recombines TRBV28 with TRBJ2-7; D not certain. V lost 8 bases to trimming and J lost 5 bases, with 13 bases between them. This CDR3 spans 12 amino acids. The V gene's germline CDR1 is MDHEN and CDR2 SYDVKM.

The V call is TRBV2, the J call TRBJ2-6; the D is unclear. The ends were cut back, 1 base at V and 2 bases at J, with 3 bases in the middle. The CDR3 loop spans 14 amino acids. Germline V gene lookup returns CDR1 SNHLY and CDR2 FYNNEI. CDR3 sequence (DNA): TGTGCCAGCAGTGAAGTAACTGGGGCCAACGTCCTGACTTTC. It yields the protein CASSEVTGANVLTF.

There are many counts of this clonotype. The rearrangement joins TRBV7-9 to TRBJ1-1, with unresolved D. Trimming took off 4 bases at V and 1 base at J, with 1 base between the two ends. The CDR3 totals 11 residues. Germline lookup yields CDR1 SEHNR and CDR2 FQNEAQ (reference sequence). The CDR3 spells CASSSNTEAFF. The CDR3 DNA is TGTGCCAGCAGCTCGAACACTGAAGCTTTCTTT.

The table lists this clonotype with many counts. The gene calls are TRBV27 and TRBJ2-7; TRBD1 might be the D (5 bases). Germline loops: CDR1 MNHEY, CDR2 SMNVEV (reference sequence). Trimming left V 9 bases short and J 1 base short, with 13 bases between. CDR3 length: 13 residues. DNA of the CDR3: TGTGCCAGTTCCAGAGACAGATCCTACGAGCAGTACTTC. Amino acids: CASSRDRSYEQYF.

This clonotype has ten or more counts. The J gene is TRBJ1-5, the V gene TRBV4-1; D remains ambiguous. Germline V CDR1 and CDR2: MGHRA, YSYEKL. Deletions cut 0 bases from V and 6 bases from J, with 15 bases between. This CDR3 is built from 16 residues. In DNA form, the CDR3 reads TGCGCCAGCAGCCAAGAGACGGGCGAGGGTAGTCAGCCCCAGCATTTT. Protein: CASSQETGEGSQPQHF.

There are a few counts of this clonotype. The chain joins TRBV20-1 to TRBJ2-7; 10 bases are a match to TRBD1. Germline CDR1 and CDR2: DFQATT and SNEGSKA (reference sequence). This CDR3 is built from 15 residues. V lost 5 bases and J lost 4; bases outside the gene matches: 11. The CDR3 DNA sequence: TGCAGTGCTTTGTCTGGGGGACAGGGGTTGTACGAGCAGTACTTC. As protein: CSALSGGQGLYEQYF.

This clonotype was recorded a few times. The rearrangement joins TRBV30 to TRBJ1-5; TRBD1 matches 12 bases. The CDR3 spans 15 residues. Germline V gene sequence: CDR1 GTSNPN, CDR2 SVGIG (reference sequence). Unmatched junction bases numbered 6, after V lost 3 bases and J lost 6 bases. CDR3: CAWSGGTGGFQPQHF. In DNA form, the CDR3 reads TGTGCCTGGAGCGGCGGGACAGGGGGCTTTCAGCCCCAGCATTTT.

This clonotype was counted ten times or more. The chain carries TRBV7-2 and TRBJ2-1; 13 nucleotides agree with TRBD2. CDR3 length: 14 amino acids. With 5 bases clipped from V and 11 bases from J, the junction kept 6 bases outside the gene matches. Per the germline V gene, CDR1 is SGHTA and CDR2 is FQGNSA. CDR3 nucleotides: TGTGCCAGCAGCGAATGGACTAGCGGGGGTAAGCAGTTCTTC. It codes for CASSEWTSGGKQFF.

The sample holds a few counts of this clonotype. The chain has TRBV12-3 or TRBV12-4 and TRBJ2-3, with D perhaps matching TRBD1 or TRBD2 (6 bases each). Trimming removed 4 bases from V and 1 base from J, with 12 bases in between. This CDR3 has 15 residues. CDR3 DNA: TGTGCCAGCAGTTATTCGGGGGCCGGCACAGATACGCAGTATTTT. Encoded protein: CASSYSGAGTDTQYF.

This clonotype was seen repeatedly, ten times or more. The chain recombines TRBV23-1 with TRBJ1-1; TRBD1 agrees at 7 bases. TRBV23-1 is assigned to the ORF class and has an uncertain function. J gave up 7 bases and V 0 bases, and 8 bases lay outside the gene matches. This CDR3 comprises 15 residues. The CDR3 loop is CASSQSRQGVHEAFF. As DNA, the CDR3 is TGCGCCAGCAGTCAATCGCGGCAGGGGGTTCATGAAGCTTTCTTT.

Ten or more counts support this clonotype. The V gene is TRBV29-1, the J gene TRBJ2-1; D gene uncertain. The CDR3 contains 12 residues. Germline V gives CDR1 SQVTM, CDR2 ANQGSEA. The V end lost 6 bases, the J end lost 5 bases, and 11 bases lay between the germline ends. Written as DNA, the CDR3 is TGCAGCGTCGCGACCCATAACAATGAGCAGTTCTTC. Amino acids: CSVATHNNEQFF.

This clonotype was counted at least ten times. The rearrangement links TRBV28 to TRBJ2-1; 7 nucleotides align to TRBD2. The CDR3 totals 16 residues. V trimming: 4 bases; J trimming: 8 bases; junction bases outside the gene matches: 14. The germline gives CDR1 MDHEN, CDR2 SYDVKM. CDR3 amino acids: CASSSPGGVGLHEQFF. CDR3 coding DNA: TGTGCCAGCAGTTCCCCTGGGGGGGTGGGTCTCCATGAGCAGTTCTTC.

In its sample, this clonotype was seen many times. The V gene is TRBV6-1, the J gene TRBJ2-3; 7 bases are a match to TRBD2. This CDR3 is 15 amino acids long. The junction had 12 bases not matched to a gene; V was cut back by 6 bases and J by 6 bases. CDR1 MNHNS and CDR2 SASEGT come from the germline V gene. The CDR3 nucleotides are TGTGCCAGCAGCCCCACCATGACGGGAGGCGATACGCAGTATTTT. It is translated as CASSPTMTGGDTQYF.